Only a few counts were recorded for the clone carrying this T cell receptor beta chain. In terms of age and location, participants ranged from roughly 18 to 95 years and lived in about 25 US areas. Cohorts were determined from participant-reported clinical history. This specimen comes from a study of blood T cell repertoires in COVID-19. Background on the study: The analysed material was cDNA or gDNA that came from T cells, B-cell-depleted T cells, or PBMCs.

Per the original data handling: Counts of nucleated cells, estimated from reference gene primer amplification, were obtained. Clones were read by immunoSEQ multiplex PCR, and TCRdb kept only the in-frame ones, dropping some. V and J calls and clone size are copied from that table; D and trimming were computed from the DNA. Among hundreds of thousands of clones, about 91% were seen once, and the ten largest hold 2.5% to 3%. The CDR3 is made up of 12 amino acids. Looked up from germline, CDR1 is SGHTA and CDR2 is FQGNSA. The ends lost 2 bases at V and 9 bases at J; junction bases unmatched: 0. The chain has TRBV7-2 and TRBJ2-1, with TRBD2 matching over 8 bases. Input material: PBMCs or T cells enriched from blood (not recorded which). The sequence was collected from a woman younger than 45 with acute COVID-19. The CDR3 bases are TGTGCCAGCAGCTTACGGGAGGGTGAGCAGTTCTTC. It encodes CASSLREGEQFF.